This is a list of T cell receptor beta chains from one sample in a study of PD-L1 blockade in urothelial cancer. Assay: immunoSEQ multiplex PCR; the TCRdb copy retains only in-frame clones and omits some. Seen here are fewer than 40,000 clones, 75% to 95% observed once, and the top ten hold just under 8.5%. The specimen was PBMCs, collected around atezolizumab (anti-PD-L1) treatment. All receptors come from a man aged 65 to 79 with urothelial cancer. The CDR3 runs from the conserved cysteine through the conserved F or W. D genes are given only for firm matches. Expanded clones get a size class; other rows say once, few or many, or leave the size out.

CDR3nt: TGTGCCAGTAGTACACCCCGGACAGGGTATCTTGGCTACACCTTC; CDR3aa: CASSTPRTGYLGYTF; d_gene: TRBD1; j_gene: TRBJ1-2; v_gene: TRBV19; abundance: NA
CDR3nt: TGTGCCAGCAGTTTAGGGCCGGGACTAGTGAGGGGAGATACGCAGTATTTT; CDR3aa: CASSLGPGLVRGDTQYF; d_gene: TRBD2; j_gene: TRBJ2-3; v_gene: TRBV27; abundance: NA
CDR3nt: TGTGCCAGCTCCCAGGGAGGGAGCTATGGCTACACCTTC; CDR3aa: CASSQGGSYGYTF; d_gene: NA; j_gene: TRBJ1-2; v_gene: TRBV18; abundance: NA
CDR3nt: TGTGCCAGCAGCTTAGGACAGGGCACTGAAGCTTTCTTT; CDR3aa: CASSLGQGTEAFF; d_gene: TRBD1; j_gene: TRBJ1-1; v_gene: TRBV11-2; abundance: NA
CDR3nt: TGTGCAAGTCGCTCGGGGGGGGTCGAGGGAGGGCATAGTGAGCAGTACTTC; CDR3aa: CASRSGGVEGGHSEQYF; d_gene: NA; j_gene: TRBJ2-7; v_gene: TRBV12-2; abundance: NA
CDR3nt: TGTGCCAGCCGGGACAGGGCGTACAATGAGCAGTTCTTC; CDR3aa: CASRDRAYNEQFF; d_gene: TRBD1; j_gene: TRBJ2-1; v_gene: TRBV10-3; abundance: NA
CDR3nt: TGTGCCAGCACGAATTTAGCGGGAGACACCGGGGAGCTGTTTTTT; CDR3aa: CASTNLAGDTGELFF; d_gene: TRBD2; j_gene: TRBJ2-2; v_gene: TRBV9; abundance: NA
CDR3nt: TGTGCCTGGAGGCAGTCGGGGGCCAACGTCCTGACTTTC; CDR3aa: CAWRQSGANVLTF; d_gene: NA; j_gene: TRBJ2-6; v_gene: TRBV30; abundance: NA
CDR3nt: TGTGCCACCAAGGGGGGGACTAGCGGGAGTCGTACAGATACGCAGTATTTT; CDR3aa: CATKGGTSGSRTDTQYF; d_gene: TRBD2; j_gene: TRBJ2-3; v_gene: TRBV10-3; abundance: NA
CDR3nt: TGCGCCAGCAGTCAGCTCCCCAACAGGGGGCCCAATGAGCAGTTCTTC; CDR3aa: CASSQLPNRGPNEQFF; d_gene: TRBD1; j_gene: TRBJ2-1; v_gene: TRBV23-1; abundance: once
CDR3nt: TGCGCCAGCAGCCAGCGGGAGTTGGAGACCCAGTACTTC; CDR3aa: CASSQRELETQYF; d_gene: TRBD2; j_gene: TRBJ2-5; v_gene: TRBV5-1; abundance: NA
CDR3nt: TGTGCCAGCAGCTCTCCCTATAACACCGGGGAGCTGTTTTTT; CDR3aa: CASSSPYNTGELFF; d_gene: NA; j_gene: TRBJ2-2; v_gene: TRBV7-9; abundance: NA
CDR3nt: TGTGCCAGCAGCGTAGGGCTAGCGGGAATATCCCACGTGGGGCAGTATTTT; CDR3aa: CASSVGLAGISHVGQYF; d_gene: TRBD2; j_gene: TRBJ2-3; v_gene: TRBV9; abundance: NA
CDR3nt: TGTGCCAGCAGCCCCCGAGAGGGAAACACCGGGGAGCTGTTTTTT; CDR3aa: CASSPREGNTGELFF; d_gene: NA; j_gene: TRBJ2-2; v_gene: TRBV5-4; abundance: NA
CDR3nt: TGTGCCAGTAGTCTACGGAGGGAAAAACTGTTTTTT; CDR3aa: CASSLRREKLFF; d_gene: NA; j_gene: TRBJ1-4; v_gene: TRBV19; abundance: NA
CDR3nt: TGCGCCAGCAGCTTCGAACTAGCGGGAGGCTACGAGCAGTACTTC; CDR3aa: CASSFELAGGYEQYF; d_gene: TRBD2; j_gene: TRBJ2-7; v_gene: TRBV5-1; abundance: NA
CDR3nt: TGTGCCAGCAGTCCCCACGAGCGGACTGCCTACGAGCAGTACTTC; CDR3aa: CASSPHERTAYEQYF; d_gene: NA; j_gene: TRBJ2-7; v_gene: TRBV28; abundance: NA
CDR3nt: TGTGCCAGCAGTGAAAGGTTTGGGACAGTCTATGGCTACACCTTC; CDR3aa: CASSERFGTVYGYTF; d_gene: TRBD1; j_gene: TRBJ1-2; v_gene: TRBV6-1; abundance: NA
CDR3nt: TGTGCCAGCAGCAGGAGGACAGCTGAAGCTTTCTTT; CDR3aa: CASSRRTAEAFF; d_gene: NA; j_gene: TRBJ1-1; v_gene: TRBV28; abundance: NA
CDR3nt: TGTGCCAGCAGCATCCGACAGAAACAGAACCAAGAGACCCAGTACTTC; CDR3aa: CASSIRQKQNQETQYF; d_gene: NA; j_gene: TRBJ2-5; v_gene: TRBV9; abundance: NA
CDR3nt: TGTGCCAGCAGTTTAGCGGGAGGGTACAATGAGCAGTTCTTC; CDR3aa: CASSLAGGYNEQFF; d_gene: TRBD2; j_gene: TRBJ2-1; v_gene: TRBV28; abundance: NA
CDR3nt: TGTGCCAGCAGTGCTTTGGCAGCAACTAATGAAAAACTGTTTTTT; CDR3aa: CASSALAATNEKLFF; d_gene: NA; j_gene: TRBJ1-4; v_gene: TRBV2; abundance: NA
CDR3nt: TGCGCCAGCAGCTTGGGGGGAGGACTAGCGGCCTACAATGAGCAGTTCTTC; CDR3aa: CASSLGGGLAAYNEQFF; d_gene: TRBD2; j_gene: TRBJ2-1; v_gene: TRBV5-1; abundance: NA
CDR3nt: TGTGCCAGCAGTCCTTCGGGACAGGGGTATGGCTACACCTTC; CDR3aa: CASSPSGQGYGYTF; d_gene: TRBD1; j_gene: TRBJ1-2; v_gene: TRBV6-5; abundance: NA
CDR3nt: TGTGCCAGTAGTATAGCGGGACAGGGTGGCAATCAGCCCCAGCATTTT; CDR3aa: CASSIAGQGGNQPQHF; d_gene: TRBD1; j_gene: TRBJ1-5; v_gene: TRBV19; abundance: NA
CDR3nt: TGTGCCAGCAGTTTACCCCGGGCTAGCGGGAGGCCCAATGAGCAGTTCTTC; CDR3aa: CASSLPRASGRPNEQFF; d_gene: TRBD2; j_gene: TRBJ2-1; v_gene: TRBV27; abundance: NA
CDR3nt: TGTGCCAGCAGCCCAGTCAGGGCCCAAGAGACCCAGTACTTC; CDR3aa: CASSPVRAQETQYF; d_gene: NA; j_gene: TRBJ2-5; v_gene: TRBV27; abundance: once
CDR3nt: TGTGCCAGTAGTATCGGGACTAGTCAACGGTCATACGAGCAGTACTTC; CDR3aa: CASSIGTSQRSYEQYF; d_gene: TRBD2; j_gene: TRBJ2-7; v_gene: TRBV19; abundance: NA
CDR3nt: TGTGCCAGCAGTGAGCTAGATGAGCAGTTCTTC; CDR3aa: CASSELDEQFF; d_gene: NA; j_gene: TRBJ2-1; v_gene: TRBV2; abundance: NA
CDR3nt: TGTGCCAGCAGTTCAATACCCGGGACAGGGGTGGGCTACGAGCAGTACTTC; CDR3aa: CASSSIPGTGVGYEQYF; d_gene: TRBD1; j_gene: TRBJ2-7; v_gene: TRBV28; abundance: NA
CDR3nt: TGCGCCAGCAGCTTGCGTATAGCGGGAGGGCCAGGTTCCTACAATGAGCAGTTCTTC; CDR3aa: CASSLRIAGGPGSYNEQFF; d_gene: TRBD2; j_gene: TRBJ2-1; v_gene: TRBV5-1; abundance: NA
CDR3nt: TGTGCCAGCAGCTCGATGATGGTGCGGTACGAGCAGTACTTC; CDR3aa: CASSSMMVRYEQYF; d_gene: NA; j_gene: TRBJ2-7; v_gene: TRBV7-9; abundance: once
CDR3nt: TGTGCCAGCAGTCCGCACGACGGGTATAGCGGAAACTACGAGCAGTACTTC; CDR3aa: CASSPHDGYSGNYEQYF; d_gene: NA; j_gene: TRBJ2-7; v_gene: TRBV28; abundance: NA
CDR3nt: TGTGCCAGCAGTTTAGGAGGGCGGGACGAGCAGTACTTC; CDR3aa: CASSLGGRDEQYF; d_gene: NA; j_gene: TRBJ2-7; v_gene: TRBV28; abundance: NA
CDR3nt: TGCGCCAGCAGCTTGACCCTACTAGCGGGGGGGGGCAATGAGCAGTTCTTC; CDR3aa: CASSLTLLAGGGNEQFF; d_gene: TRBD2; j_gene: TRBJ2-1; v_gene: TRBV5-1; abundance: NA
CDR3nt: TGCAGTGCTAGAGTTGAGTATGGCTACACCTTC; CDR3aa: CSARVEYGYTF; d_gene: NA; j_gene: TRBJ1-2; v_gene: TRBV20-1; abundance: NA
CDR3nt: TGTGCCAGCATCACGACAGGGGGCCATGAGCAGTTCTTC; CDR3aa: CASITTGGHEQFF; d_gene: TRBD1; j_gene: TRBJ2-1; v_gene: TRBV7-9; abundance: NA
CDR3nt: TGTGCCAGCAGCACCACTAGTTTAAGTGAGCAGTTCTTC; CDR3aa: CASSTTSLSEQFF; d_gene: NA; j_gene: TRBJ2-1; v_gene: TRBV11-2; abundance: once
CDR3nt: TGTGCCAGCTGGGGGGGAACCGGCTATGGCTACACCTTC; CDR3aa: CASWGGTGYGYTF; d_gene: NA; j_gene: TRBJ1-2; v_gene: TRBV28; abundance: NA
CDR3nt: TGTGCCAGCAGAGCAACCCAACAGGGCTCGAGGGGCTACACCTTC; CDR3aa: CASRATQQGSRGYTF; d_gene: NA; j_gene: TRBJ1-2; v_gene: TRBV28; abundance: NA
CDR3nt: TGTGCCAGCAGTTATCCTAGCGGGAGGGCCGCAGATACGCAGTATTTT; CDR3aa: CASSYPSGRAADTQYF; d_gene: TRBD2; j_gene: TRBJ2-3; v_gene: TRBV6-6; abundance: NA